In this sample, the clone carrying this T cell receptor beta chain turned up once. Profiled with immunoSEQ multiplex PCR; TCRdb holds only in-frame clones, not every one. This sample carries 90,000 to 100,000 clones, more than 75% of them seen once, and the ten largest clones take approximately 15%. The CDR3 consists of 14 residues. Germline V gene sequence: CDR1 SGHRS, CDR2 YFSETQ. Trimming took off 7 bases at V and 2 bases at J, with 14 bases between the two ends. The sample originates from a study of blood T cell repertoires in COVID-19. About the research overall: PBMCs, B-cell-depleted T cells, or T cells were the source of the cDNA or gDNA that made up the material.

The rearrangement uses TRBV5-1 and TRBJ2-3; no firm D call. The clonotype originates from a human donor in a cohort sampled during active COVID-19. Sample: peripheral blood. This chain's CDR3 is CASAISTDTDTQYF. In nucleotides, the CDR3 is TGCGCCAGCGCCATTAGCACTGACACAGATACGCAGTATTTT. The whole variable domain, filled in from reference TRBV5-1 and TRBJ2-3, reads KAGVTQTPRYLIKTRGQQVTLSCSPISGHRSVSWYQQTPGQGLQFLFEYFSETQRNKGNFPGRFSGRQFSNSRSEMNVSTLELGDSALYLCASAISTDTDTQYFGPGTRLTVL.